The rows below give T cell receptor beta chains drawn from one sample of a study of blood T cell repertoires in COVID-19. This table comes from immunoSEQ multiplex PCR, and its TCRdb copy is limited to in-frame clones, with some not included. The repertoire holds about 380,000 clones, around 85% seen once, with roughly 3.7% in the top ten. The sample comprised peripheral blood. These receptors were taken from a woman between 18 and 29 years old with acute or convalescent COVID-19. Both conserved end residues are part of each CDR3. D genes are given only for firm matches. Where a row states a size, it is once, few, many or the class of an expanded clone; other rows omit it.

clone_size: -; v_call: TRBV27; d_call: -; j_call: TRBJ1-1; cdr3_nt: TGTGCCAGCAGTTTAGGACTGGGGAATACTGAAGCTTTCTTT; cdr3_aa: CASSLGLGNTEAFF
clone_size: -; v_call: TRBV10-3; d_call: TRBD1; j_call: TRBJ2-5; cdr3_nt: TGTGCCATCGGGACAGGGGGCGGCGAGACCCAGTACTTC; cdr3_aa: CAIGTGGGETQYF
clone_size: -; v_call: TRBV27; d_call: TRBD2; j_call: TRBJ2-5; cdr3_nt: TGTGCCAGCAGTTTCGGGGACGGGAGGGCCGGTGTGGAGACCCAGTACTTC; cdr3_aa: CASSFGDGRAGVETQYF
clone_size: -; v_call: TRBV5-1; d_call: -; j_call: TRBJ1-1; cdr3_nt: TGCGCCAGCAGCGAACAGTGGAACACTGAAGCTTTCTTT; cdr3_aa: CASSEQWNTEAFF
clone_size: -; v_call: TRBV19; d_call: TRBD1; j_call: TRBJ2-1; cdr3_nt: TGTGCCAGTGGGGGACAGGGGCTATCTAGCTCCTACAATGAGCAGTTCTTC; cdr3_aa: CASGGQGLSSSYNEQFF
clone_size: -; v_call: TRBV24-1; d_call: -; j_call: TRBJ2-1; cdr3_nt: TGTGCCACCAGTGATTTTAGTACCTACAATGAGCAGTTCTTC; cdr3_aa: CATSDFSTYNEQFF
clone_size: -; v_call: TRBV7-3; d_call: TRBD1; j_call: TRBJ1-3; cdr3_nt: TGTGCCAGCAGCTTAAGCCCAGGACAGGGAGCCTCTGGAAACACCATATATTTT; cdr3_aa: CASSLSPGQGASGNTIYF
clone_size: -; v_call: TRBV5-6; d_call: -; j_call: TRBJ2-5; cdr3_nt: TGTGCCAGCAGCTTTAGACAGCACCGGGAGACCCAGTACTTC; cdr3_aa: CASSFRQHRETQYF
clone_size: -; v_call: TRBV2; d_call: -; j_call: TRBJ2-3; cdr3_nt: TGTGCCAGCAAGAGGACAGCCTCCACAGATACGCAGTATTTT; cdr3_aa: CASKRTASTDTQYF
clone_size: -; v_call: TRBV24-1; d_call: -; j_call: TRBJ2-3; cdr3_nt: TGTGCCACCAGTGACATAGCGGAACTCACAGATACGCAGTATTTT; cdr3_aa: CATSDIAELTDTQYF
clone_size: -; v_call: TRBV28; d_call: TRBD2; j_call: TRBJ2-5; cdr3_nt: TGTGCCAGCAAGGTAGCGGGGGAAGAGACCCAGTACTTC; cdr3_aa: CASKVAGEETQYF
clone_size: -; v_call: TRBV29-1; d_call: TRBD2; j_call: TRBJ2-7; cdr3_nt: TGCAGCGTTGAGGGGAGCGGGGTATGGAGCTACGAGCAGTACTTC; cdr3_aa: CSVEGSGVWSYEQYF
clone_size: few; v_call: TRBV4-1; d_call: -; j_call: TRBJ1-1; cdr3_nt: TGCGCCAGCAGCCAAGAGGTTTCAACCCGGAGCACTGAAGCTTTCTTT; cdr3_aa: CASSQEVSTRSTEAFF
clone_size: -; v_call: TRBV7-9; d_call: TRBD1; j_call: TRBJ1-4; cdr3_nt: TGTGCCAGCAGCTTAATCCGGGACAGGGGGGCGACTAATGAAAAACTGTTTTTT; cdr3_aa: CASSLIRDRGATNEKLFF
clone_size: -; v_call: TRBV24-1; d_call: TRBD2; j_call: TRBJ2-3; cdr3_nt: TGTGCCACCAGTGATGGGCGGGAGTGGACAGATACGCAGTATTTT; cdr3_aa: CATSDGREWTDTQYF
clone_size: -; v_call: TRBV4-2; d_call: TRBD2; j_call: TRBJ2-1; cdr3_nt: TGTGCCAGCAGCCAAGATTCGACTAGCGGGAGCTGGGGGGGTGAGCAGTTCTTC; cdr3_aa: CASSQDSTSGSWGGEQFF
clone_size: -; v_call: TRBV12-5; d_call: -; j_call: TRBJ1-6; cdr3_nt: TGTGCTAGTGGTTTGGGTACCCCCCTAGAAGGGGTTATTTATAATTCACCCCTCCACTTT; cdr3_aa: CASGLGTPLEGVIYNSPLHF
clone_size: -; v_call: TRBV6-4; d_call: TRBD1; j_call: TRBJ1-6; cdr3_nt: TGTGCCAGCAGTACAACAGGGGATTCACCCCTCCACTTT; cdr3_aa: CASSTTGDSPLHF
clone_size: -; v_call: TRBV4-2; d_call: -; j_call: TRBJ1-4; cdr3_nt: TGTGCCAGCAGCCAAGTCGGTGTGAAGTTTGAGAACGAAAAACTGTTTTTT; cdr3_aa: CASSQVGVKFENEKLFF
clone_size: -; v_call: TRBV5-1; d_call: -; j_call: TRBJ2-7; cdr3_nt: TGCGCCAGCAGCTTGTCGGCAGGGGTGAGCTCCTACGAGCAGTACTTC; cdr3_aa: CASSLSAGVSSYEQYF
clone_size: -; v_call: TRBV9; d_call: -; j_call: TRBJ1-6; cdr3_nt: TGTGCCAGCAGCGGCTTGACGGAGAATTCACCCCTCCACTTT; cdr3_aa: CASSGLTENSPLHF
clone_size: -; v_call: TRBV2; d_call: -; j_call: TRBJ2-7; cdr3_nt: TGTGCCAGCAGTACGGACAGCTACGAGCAGTACTTC; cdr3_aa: CASSTDSYEQYF
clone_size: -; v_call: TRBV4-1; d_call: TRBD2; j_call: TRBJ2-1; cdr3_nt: TGCGCCAGCAGCCAACCCCGAAAGGGACTAGCGGGAGCTCCCGGCGAGCAGTTCTTC; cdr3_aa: CASSQPRKGLAGAPGEQFF
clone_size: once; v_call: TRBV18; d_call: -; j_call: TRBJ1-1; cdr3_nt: TGTGCCAGCTCACCAACAGGGAGGGCTGAAGCTTTCTTT; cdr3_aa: CASSPTGRAEAFF